The 20 T cell receptor beta chains in this list originate from one sample, sequenced in a study of cytomegalovirus exposure and HLA in healthy donors. Use of 60 Vbeta and 13 Jbeta primers characterized the PCR. TCRdb's table, derived via immunoSEQ multiplex PCR, lists solely in-frame clones and lacks some. This repertoire includes approximately 110,000 clones. The sequenced material came from PBMCs. The receptors derive from a man in his forties in good health and CMV-seronegative.

V gene TRBV5-1 combines with J gene TRBJ2-7; D gene unclear. From germline, CDR1 is SGHRS and CDR2 YFSETQ. V shed 2 bases and J shed 6 bases, with 21 bases lying between them. The CDR3 is made up of 16 amino acids. The CDR3 reads CASSFGSANPVPEQYF. The CDR3 DNA follows: TGCGCCAGCAGCTTCGGGTCTGCGAATCCGGTCCCCGAGCAGTACTTC.

CDR3 bases: TGTGCCAGCAGCCCTGACACTGAAGCTTTCTTT. It codes for CASSPDTEAFF. The V gene is TRBV6-9, the J gene TRBJ1-1; no reliable D call. Trimming pared 6 bases from V and 3 bases from J, leaving 5 bases between. The CDR3 runs 11 residues. Germline V CDR1 and CDR2: MNHGY, SVAAGI.

In DNA form, the CDR3 reads TGTGCCAGCAGTGCCGGGACTAGCGGGAATGAGCAGTTCTTC. This codes for CASSAGTSGNEQFF. The chain uses TRBV25-1 and TRBJ2-1; 12 bases are shared with TRBD2. The CDR3 has 14 residues. J gave up 7 bases and V 4 bases, and 2 bases lay outside the gene matches. The germline gives CDR1 MGHDK, CDR2 SYGVNS.

This chain links TRBV5-1 with TRBJ1-6; 11 bases align to TRBD1. The CDR3 runs 15 residues. Germline V lookup: CDR1 SGHRS, CDR2 YFSETQ. The ends lost 4 bases at V and 9 bases at J; junction bases unmatched: 6. CDR3 DNA sequence: TGCGCCAGCAGCATGGACAGGGGGCCATCTTCACCCCTCCACTTT. Its translation is CASSMDRGPSSPLHF.

This chain joins TRBV2 and TRBJ2-5; D ambiguous. There are 11 residues in the CDR3. The germline V gene has CDR1 SNHLY and CDR2 FYNNEI. Trimming removed 11 bases from V and 4 bases from J, with 11 bases in between. Here the CDR3 reads CAALWAETQYF. In DNA, the CDR3 is TGTGCCGCCCTGTGGGCAGAGACCCAGTACTTC.

The V gene is TRBV6-5, the J gene TRBJ2-3; D not resolved. Per germline, CDR1 MNHEY and CDR2 SVGAGI. V gave up 2 bases and J gave up 0 bases, with 9 bases separating them. This CDR3 spans 15 amino acids. The DNA of the CDR3 is TGTGCCAGCAGTTACACGACACCTAGCACAGATACGCAGTATTTT. Its translation: CASSYTTPSTDTQYF.

The chain carries TRBV29-1 and TRBJ2-7; 8 nucleotides align to TRBD2. This CDR3 spans 12 amino acids. V was clipped by 4 bases and J by 3 bases; unmatched bases: 2. Germline V gene sequence: CDR1 SQVTM, CDR2 ANQGSEA. CDR3 nucleotides: TGCAGCGTTGGGACTAGCAGCTACGAGCAGTACTTC. Translating gives CSVGTSSYEQYF.

This chain connects TRBV19 to TRBJ1-5, with 10 bases aligning to TRBD1. Trimming at V came to 0 bases and at J to 2 bases, leaving 7 bases not matched to a gene. Germline values: CDR1 LNHDA, CDR2 SQIVND (reference sequence). This CDR3 is 18 amino acids long. CDR3 loop: CASSIEGTGDWGNQPQHF. The DNA for the CDR3 is TGTGCCAGTAGTATAGAGGGGACAGGGGACTGGGGCAATCAGCCCCAGCATTTT.

The chain carries TRBV7-2 and TRBJ2-1; no definite D call. The CDR3 has 13 residues. Germline loops: CDR1 SGHTA, CDR2 FQGNSA. V was pared by 8 bases and J by 10 bases, with 18 bases between. The CDR3 DNA sequence: TGTGCCAGCGGGTCTTGGAGATCCGTAGAGCAGTTCTTC. This encodes CASGSWRSVEQFF.

The V gene is TRBV28, the J gene TRBJ1-5; unclear D gene. The germline gives CDR1 MDHEN, CDR2 SYDVKM. CDR3 length: 14 residues. V lost 0 bases and J lost 2, with 5 bases in between. This chain's CDR3 is CASSLWGGNQPQHF. The CDR3 DNA sequence: TGTGCCAGCAGTTTATGGGGCGGCAATCAGCCCCAGCATTTT.

The chain combines TRBV7-9 with TRBJ2-5; 9 bases match TRBD2. The CDR3 is 18 amino acids. Germline V gene lookup returns CDR1 SEHNR and CDR2 FQNEAQ (reference sequence). With V trimmed by 6 bases and J by 5 bases, 19 bases remained unmatched. This CDR3 is CASSSPAWISGSWETQYF. The CDR3 DNA is TGTGCCAGCAGTTCCCCAGCGTGGATTAGCGGGAGTTGGGAGACCCAGTACTTC.

The chain recombines TRBV27 with TRBJ2-7, with 8 bases identical to TRBD1. From germline, CDR1 is MNHEY and CDR2 SMNVEV (reference sequence). J lost 6 bases, V lost 2 bases, and 9 bases had no gene match. The CDR3 sequence is 15 residues long. CDR3: CASSLTGGSSAEQYF. The CDR3 coding sequence is TGTGCCAGCAGTTTAACAGGGGGGTCGTCGGCCGAGCAGTACTTC.

The V call is TRBV7-9, the J call TRBJ2-5; 8 bases are shared with TRBD1. The ends lost 4 bases at V and 1 base at J; junction bases unmatched: 8. The length of the CDR3 is 16 residues. Germline V gene lookup returns CDR1 SEHNR and CDR2 FQNEAQ (reference sequence). The CDR3 DNA is TGTGCCAGCAGCTCCTGGACAGGGCTTATCCAAGAGACCCAGTACTTC. Translated, it gives CASSSWTGLIQETQYF. Complete variable domain (other parts from reference TRBV7-9 and TRBJ2-5): DTGVSQNPRHKITKRGQNVTFRCDPISEHNRLYWYRQTLGQGPEFLTYFQNEAQLEKSRLLSDRFSAERPKGSFSTLEIQRTEQGDSAMYLCASSSWTGLIQETQYFGPGTRLLVL.

The J gene is TRBJ2-1, the V gene TRBV7-8; 7 bases are shared with TRBD2. V dropped 1 base and J dropped 8; count of bases not matched to a gene: 5. Germline CDR1 SGHVS, CDR2 FQNEAQ. This CDR3 is 14 amino acids long. CDR3 in DNA: TGTGCCAGCAGCTTAGGGGCTAGCGGAGATGAGCAGTTCTTC. It translates to CASSLGASGDEQFF.

The chain joins TRBV6-1 to TRBJ1-4; D perhaps matches TRBD1 (5 bases). Trimming pared 8 bases from V and 8 bases from J, leaving 12 bases between. This CDR3 region has 12 residues. Germline lookup yields CDR1 MNHNS and CDR2 SASEGT. CDR3 sequence: CASSQGREKLFF. The DNA for the CDR3 is TGTGCCAGCTCCCAGGGTCGAGAAAAACTGTTTTTT.

The chain recombines TRBV9 with TRBJ2-1; the match to TRBD2 covers 9 bases. The CDR3 is 14 amino acids. Germline V lookup: CDR1 SGDLS, CDR2 YYNGEE. Losses at the gene ends were 0 bases for V and 8 bases for J; bases not matched to a gene: 3. In DNA, the CDR3 is TGTGCCAGCAGCGTAGGGGGACTAGCCGATGAGCAGTTCTTC. Protein sequence: CASSVGGLADEQFF.

This chain connects TRBV10-2 to TRBJ2-7, with D hard to call. The CDR3 length is 13 residues. The ends were cut back, 7 bases at V and 0 bases at J, with 10 bases in the middle. Germline CDR1 and CDR2: WSHSY and SAAADI. The CDR3 DNA reads as TGCGCCAGCACCACATCTGTCTCCTACGAGCAGTACTTC. As protein: CASTTSVSYEQYF.

As DNA, the CDR3 is TGTGCCAGCAGAAACGACAGGGGGAACACTGAAGCTTTCTTT. Its protein product is CASRNDRGNTEAFF. The chain joins TRBV13 to TRBJ1-1, with TRBD1 matching 8 bases. The germline V gene encodes CDR1 PRHDT and CDR2 FYEKMQ (reference sequence). The V gene end was trimmed by 6 bases and the J gene end by 1 base; junction bases not matched to a gene: 4. The CDR3 length is 14 residues.

The V gene is TRBV21-1, the J gene TRBJ1-2; TRBD1 was called by the table and not checked on the DNA. TRBV21-1 is termed a pseudogene. The CDR3 covers 17 residues. The CDR3 DNA reads as TGTGCCAGCAGCCGCCAAGGGACAGGGGGCCTGGACTATGGCTACACCTTC. It codes for CASSRQGTGGLDYGYTF.

The chain joins TRBV7-6 to TRBJ1-2, with 9 bases that match TRBD1. The CDR3 covers 15 residues. Losses at the gene ends were 5 bases for V and 3 bases for J; bases not matched to a gene: 7. Per the germline V gene, CDR1 is SGHVS and CDR2 is FNYEAQ. The CDR3 loop is CASSARQGVHYGYTF. The CDR3 coding sequence is TGTGCCAGCAGCGCCCGACAGGGGGTCCACTATGGCTACACCTTC.